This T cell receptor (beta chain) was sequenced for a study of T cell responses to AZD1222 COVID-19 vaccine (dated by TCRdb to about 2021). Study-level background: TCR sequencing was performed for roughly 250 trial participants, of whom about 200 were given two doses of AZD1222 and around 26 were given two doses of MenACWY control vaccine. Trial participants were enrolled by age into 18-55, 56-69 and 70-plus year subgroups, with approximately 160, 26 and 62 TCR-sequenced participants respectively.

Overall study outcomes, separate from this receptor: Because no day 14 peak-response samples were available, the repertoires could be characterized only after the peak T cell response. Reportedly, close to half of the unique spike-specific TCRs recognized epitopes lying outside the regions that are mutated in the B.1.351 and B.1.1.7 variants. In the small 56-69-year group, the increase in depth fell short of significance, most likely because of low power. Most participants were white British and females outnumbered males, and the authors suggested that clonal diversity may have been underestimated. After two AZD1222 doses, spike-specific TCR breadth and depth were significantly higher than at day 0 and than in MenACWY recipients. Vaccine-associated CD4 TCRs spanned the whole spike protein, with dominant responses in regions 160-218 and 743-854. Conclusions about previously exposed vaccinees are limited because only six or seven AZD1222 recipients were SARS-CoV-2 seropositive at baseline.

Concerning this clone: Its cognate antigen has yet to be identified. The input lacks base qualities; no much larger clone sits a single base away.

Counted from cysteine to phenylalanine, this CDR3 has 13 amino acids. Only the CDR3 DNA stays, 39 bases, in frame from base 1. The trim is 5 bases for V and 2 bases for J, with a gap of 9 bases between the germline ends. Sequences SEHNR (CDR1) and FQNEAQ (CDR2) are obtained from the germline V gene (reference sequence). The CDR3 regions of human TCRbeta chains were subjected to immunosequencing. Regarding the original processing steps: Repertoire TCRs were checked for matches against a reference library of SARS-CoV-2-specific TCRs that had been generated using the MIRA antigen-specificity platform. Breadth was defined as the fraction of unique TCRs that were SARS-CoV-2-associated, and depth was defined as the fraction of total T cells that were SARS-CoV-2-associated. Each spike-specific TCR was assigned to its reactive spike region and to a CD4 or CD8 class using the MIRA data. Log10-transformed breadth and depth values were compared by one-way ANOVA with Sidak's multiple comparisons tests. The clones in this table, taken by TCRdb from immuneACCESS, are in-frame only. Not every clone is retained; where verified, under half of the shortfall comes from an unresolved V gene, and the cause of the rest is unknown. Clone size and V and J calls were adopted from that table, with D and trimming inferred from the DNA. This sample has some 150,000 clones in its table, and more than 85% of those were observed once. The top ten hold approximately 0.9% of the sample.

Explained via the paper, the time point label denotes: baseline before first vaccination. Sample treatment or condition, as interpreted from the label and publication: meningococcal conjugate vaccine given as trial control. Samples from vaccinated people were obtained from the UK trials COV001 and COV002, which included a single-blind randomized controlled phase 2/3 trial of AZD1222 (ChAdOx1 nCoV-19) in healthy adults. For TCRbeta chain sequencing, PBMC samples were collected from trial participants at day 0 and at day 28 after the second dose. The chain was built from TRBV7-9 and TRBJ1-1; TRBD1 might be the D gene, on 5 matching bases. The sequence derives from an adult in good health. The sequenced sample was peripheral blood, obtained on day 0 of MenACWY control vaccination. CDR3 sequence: CASSKTGNTEAFF. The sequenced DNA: TGTGCCAGCAGCAAAACAGGTAACACTGAAGCTTTCTTT.